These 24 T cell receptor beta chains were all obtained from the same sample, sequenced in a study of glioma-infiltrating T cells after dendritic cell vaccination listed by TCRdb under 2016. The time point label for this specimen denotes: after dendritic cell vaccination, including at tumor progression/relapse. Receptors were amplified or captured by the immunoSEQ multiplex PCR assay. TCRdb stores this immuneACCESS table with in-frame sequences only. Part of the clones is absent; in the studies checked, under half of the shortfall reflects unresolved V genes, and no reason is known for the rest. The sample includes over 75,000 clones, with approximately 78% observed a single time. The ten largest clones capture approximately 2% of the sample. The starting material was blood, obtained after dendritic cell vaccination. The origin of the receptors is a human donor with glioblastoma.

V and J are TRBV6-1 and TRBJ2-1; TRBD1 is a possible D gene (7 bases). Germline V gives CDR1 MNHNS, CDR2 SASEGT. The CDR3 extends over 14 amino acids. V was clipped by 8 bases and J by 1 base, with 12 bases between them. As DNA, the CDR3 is TGTGCCAGCCAGGCGGGACAGTCCTACAATGAGCAGTTCTTC. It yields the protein CASQAGQSYNEQFF.

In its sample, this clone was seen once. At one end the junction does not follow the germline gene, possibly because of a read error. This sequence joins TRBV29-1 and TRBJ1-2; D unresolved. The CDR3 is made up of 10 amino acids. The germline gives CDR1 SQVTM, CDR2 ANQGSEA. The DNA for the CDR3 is TGCAGCGTGGAAGCTTATGGCTACACCTTC. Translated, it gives CSVEAYGYTF.

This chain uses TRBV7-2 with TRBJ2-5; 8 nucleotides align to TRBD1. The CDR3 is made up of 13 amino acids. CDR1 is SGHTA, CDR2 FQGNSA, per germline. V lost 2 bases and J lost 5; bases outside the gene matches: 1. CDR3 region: CASSLPGGETQYF. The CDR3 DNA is TGTGCCAGCAGCTTACCAGGGGGCGAGACCCAGTACTTC.

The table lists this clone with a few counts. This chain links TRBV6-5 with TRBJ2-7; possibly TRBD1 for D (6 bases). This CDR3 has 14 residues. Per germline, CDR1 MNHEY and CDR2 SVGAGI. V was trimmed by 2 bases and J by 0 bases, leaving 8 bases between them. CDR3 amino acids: CASSYEDSSYEQYV. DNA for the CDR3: TGTGCCAGCAGTTACGAGGACAGCTCCTACGAGCAGTACGTC.

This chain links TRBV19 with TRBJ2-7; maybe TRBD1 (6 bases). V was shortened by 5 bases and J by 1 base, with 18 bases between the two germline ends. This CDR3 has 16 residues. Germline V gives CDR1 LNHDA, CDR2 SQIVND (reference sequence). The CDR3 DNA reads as TGTGCCAGTAGTCCAGGCCCAGGGGTAGGTTCCTACGAGCAGTACTTC. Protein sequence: CASSPGPGVGSYEQYF.

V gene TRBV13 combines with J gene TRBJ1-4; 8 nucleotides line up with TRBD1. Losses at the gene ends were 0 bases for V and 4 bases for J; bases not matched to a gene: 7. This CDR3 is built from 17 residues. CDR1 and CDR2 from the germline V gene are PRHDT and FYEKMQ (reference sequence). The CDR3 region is CASSLGGRQGFNEKLFF. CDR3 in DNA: TGTGCCAGCAGCTTAGGGGGGAGACAGGGGTTTAATGAAAAACTGTTTTTT.

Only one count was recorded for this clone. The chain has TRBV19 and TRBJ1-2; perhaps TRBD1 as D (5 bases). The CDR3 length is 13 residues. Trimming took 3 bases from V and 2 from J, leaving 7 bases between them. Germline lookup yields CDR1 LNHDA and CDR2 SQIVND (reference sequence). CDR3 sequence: CASSIKGNYGYTF. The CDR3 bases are TGTGCCAGTAGTATTAAGGGGAACTATGGCTACACCTTC.

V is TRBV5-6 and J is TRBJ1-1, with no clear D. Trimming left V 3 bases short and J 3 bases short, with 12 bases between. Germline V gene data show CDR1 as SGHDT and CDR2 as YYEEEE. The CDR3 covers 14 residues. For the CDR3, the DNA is TGTGCCAGCAGCTCTACTGGAGGGTACACTGAAGCTTTCTTT. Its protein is CASSSTGGYTEAFF. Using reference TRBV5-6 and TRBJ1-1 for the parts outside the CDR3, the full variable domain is DAGVTQSPTHLIKTRGQQVTLRCSPKSGHDTVSWYQQALGQGPQFIFQYYEEEERQRGNFPDRFSGHQFPNYSSELNVNALLLGDSALYLCASSSTGGYTEAFFGQGTRLTVV.

CDR3 residues: CASSRPSGEAFF. The CDR3 DNA sequence: TGTGCCAGCAGTAGGCCTTCGGGGGAAGCTTTCTTT. V gene TRBV6-5 combines with J gene TRBJ1-1; D uncertain. The germline V gene encodes CDR1 MNHEY and CDR2 SVGAGI. V was shortened by 5 bases and J by 8 bases, with 12 bases between the two germline ends. The CDR3 totals 12 residues.

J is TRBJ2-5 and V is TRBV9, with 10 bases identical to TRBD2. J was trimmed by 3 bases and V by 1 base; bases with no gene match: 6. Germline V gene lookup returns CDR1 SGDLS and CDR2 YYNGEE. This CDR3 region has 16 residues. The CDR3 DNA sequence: TGTGCCAGCAGCGTAAACGGACTAGCGGAAGAAGAGACCCAGTACTTC. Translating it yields CASSVNGLAEEETQYF. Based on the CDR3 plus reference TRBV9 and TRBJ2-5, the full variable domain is DSGVTQTPKHLITATGQRVTLRCSPRSGDLSVYWYQQSLDQGLQFLIQYYNGEERAKGNILERFSAQQFPDLHSELNLSSLELGDSALYFCASSVNGLAEEETQYFGPGTRLLVL.

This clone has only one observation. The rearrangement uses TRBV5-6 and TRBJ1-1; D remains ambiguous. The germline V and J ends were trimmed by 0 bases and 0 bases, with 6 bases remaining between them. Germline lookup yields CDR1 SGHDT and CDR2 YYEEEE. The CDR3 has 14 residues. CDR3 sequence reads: CASSLDMMNTEAFF. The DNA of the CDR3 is TGTGCCAGCAGCTTGGACATGATGAACACTGAAGCTTTCTTT.

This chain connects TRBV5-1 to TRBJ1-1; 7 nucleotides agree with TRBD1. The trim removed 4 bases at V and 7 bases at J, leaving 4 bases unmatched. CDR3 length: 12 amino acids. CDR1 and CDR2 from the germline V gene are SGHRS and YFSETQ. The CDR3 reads CASSRQGDEAFF. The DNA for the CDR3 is TGCGCCAGCAGCCGACAGGGTGATGAAGCTTTCTTT.

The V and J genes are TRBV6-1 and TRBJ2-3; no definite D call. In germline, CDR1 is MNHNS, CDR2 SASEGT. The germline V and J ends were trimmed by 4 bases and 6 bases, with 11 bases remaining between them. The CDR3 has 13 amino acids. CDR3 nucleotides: TGTGCCAGCAGTGTGAACGACTTGGATACGCAGTATTTT. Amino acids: CASSVNDLDTQYF.

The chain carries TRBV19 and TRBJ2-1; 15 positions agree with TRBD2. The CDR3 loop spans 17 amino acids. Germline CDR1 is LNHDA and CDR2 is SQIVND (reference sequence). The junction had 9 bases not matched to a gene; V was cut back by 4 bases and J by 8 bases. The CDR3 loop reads CASSRRTGLAGGYEQFF. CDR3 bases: TGTGCCAGTAGTAGGAGAACGGGACTAGCGGGAGGATATGAGCAGTTCTTC.

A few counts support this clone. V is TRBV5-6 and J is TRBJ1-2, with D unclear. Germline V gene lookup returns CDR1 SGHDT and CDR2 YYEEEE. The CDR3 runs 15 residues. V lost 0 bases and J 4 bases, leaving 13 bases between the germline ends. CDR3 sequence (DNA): TGTGCCAGCAGCTTGGGGGTTCAGGATCTCTATGGCTACACCTTC. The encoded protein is CASSLGVQDLYGYTF.

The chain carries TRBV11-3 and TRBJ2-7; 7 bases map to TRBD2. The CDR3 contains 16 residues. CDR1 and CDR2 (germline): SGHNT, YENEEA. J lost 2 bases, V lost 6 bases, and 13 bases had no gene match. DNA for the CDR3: TGTGCCAGCAGTTTACCCGCACCGGGACTAACCTACGAGCAGTACTTC. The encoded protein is CASSLPAPGLTYEQYF.

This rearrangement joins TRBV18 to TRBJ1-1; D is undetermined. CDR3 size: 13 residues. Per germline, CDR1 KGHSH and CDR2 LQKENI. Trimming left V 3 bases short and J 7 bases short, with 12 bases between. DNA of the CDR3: TGTGCCAGCTCACCTACTGCCGGGAATGAAGCTTTCTTT. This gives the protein CASSPTAGNEAFF.

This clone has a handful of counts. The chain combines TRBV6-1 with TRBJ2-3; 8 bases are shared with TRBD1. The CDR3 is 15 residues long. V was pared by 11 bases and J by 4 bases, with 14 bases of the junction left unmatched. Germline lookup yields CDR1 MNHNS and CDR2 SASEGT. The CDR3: CAGGQVISGADTQYF. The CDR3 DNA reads TGTGCCGGGGGACAGGTTATTTCTGGCGCAGATACGCAGTATTTT.

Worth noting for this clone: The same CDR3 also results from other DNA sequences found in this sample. Here the CDR3 reads CASSYSRTGGGYGYTF. As DNA, the CDR3 is TGTGCCAGCAGTTACTCTAGGACAGGGGGCGGGTATGGCTACACCTTC. This chain uses TRBV6-5 with TRBJ1-2; 11 bases map to TRBD1. The CDR3 length is 16 residues. J lost 5 bases, V lost 0 bases, and 5 bases had no gene match. Germline lookup yields CDR1 MNHEY and CDR2 SVGAGI.

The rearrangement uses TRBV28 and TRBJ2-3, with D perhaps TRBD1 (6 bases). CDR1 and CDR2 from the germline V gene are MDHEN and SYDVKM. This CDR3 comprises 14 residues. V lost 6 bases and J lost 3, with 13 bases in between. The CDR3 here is CASSFLQGTDTQYF. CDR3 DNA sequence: TGTGCCAGCAGCTTTCTCCAGGGGACAGATACGCAGTATTTT.

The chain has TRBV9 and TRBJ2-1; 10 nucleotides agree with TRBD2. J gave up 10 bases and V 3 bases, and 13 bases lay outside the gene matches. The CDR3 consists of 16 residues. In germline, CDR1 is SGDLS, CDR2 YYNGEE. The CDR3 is CASSGGRLAGTREQFF. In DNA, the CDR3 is TGTGCCAGCAGCGGAGGGAGACTAGCGGGCACCAGGGAGCAGTTCTTC.

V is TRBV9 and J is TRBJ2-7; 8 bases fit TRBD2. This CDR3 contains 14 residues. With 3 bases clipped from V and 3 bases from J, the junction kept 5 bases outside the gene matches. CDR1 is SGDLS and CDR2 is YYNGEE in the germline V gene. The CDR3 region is CASSATGTSYEQYF. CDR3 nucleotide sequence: TGTGCCAGCAGCGCTACCGGGACTAGCTACGAGCAGTACTTC.

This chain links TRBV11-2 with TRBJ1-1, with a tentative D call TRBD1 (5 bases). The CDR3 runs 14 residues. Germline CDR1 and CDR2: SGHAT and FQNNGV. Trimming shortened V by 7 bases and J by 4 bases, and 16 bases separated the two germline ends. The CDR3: CASTPGISGTEAFF. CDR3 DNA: TGTGCCAGCACCCCAGGGATTTCGGGCACTGAAGCTTTCTTT.

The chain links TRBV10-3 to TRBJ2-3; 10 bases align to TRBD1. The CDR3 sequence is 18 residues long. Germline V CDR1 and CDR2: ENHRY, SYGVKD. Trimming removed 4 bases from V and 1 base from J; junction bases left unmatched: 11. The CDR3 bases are TGTGCCATCAGTGGAGACAGGGGGCGAACGGGGGGCACAGATACGCAGTATTTT. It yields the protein CAISGDRGRTGGTDTQYF.